The 24 T cell receptor beta chains in this list originate from one sample, sequenced in a study of molecular identifiers for immune sequencing clone quantification. TCRdb reprocessed the PCR reads via MiXCR and lists one record per CDR3 protein. This sample has hundreds of thousands of distinct CDR3 sequences, with about 25% found just once. Sequencing used naive CD8+ T cells from blood, with Jurkat cell RNA spiked in. Indicated subset: FACS-sorted CD8+CD4-CCR7+CD45RA+ naive T cells. Receptors originate from a human donor in good health. Some libraries in this study had Jurkat cell RNA spiked in.

This chain uses TRBV20-1 with TRBJ2-7, with a weak D call TRBD1 (6 bases). V lost 6 bases and J 2 bases, leaving 14 bases between the germline ends. The CDR3 spans 13 residues. The germline CDR1 and CDR2 sequences are DFQATT and SNEGSKA (reference sequence). The CDR3 DNA reads TGCAGTGCAATACCTCGGACAGCCTACGAGCAGTACTTC. This gives the protein CSAIPRTAYEQYF.

The gene calls are TRBV9 and TRBJ2-7; 14 bases agree with TRBD2. The V gene's germline CDR1 is SGDLS and CDR2 YYNGEE. The CDR3 is 18 amino acids. Germline trimming cut 0 bases from V and 0 bases from J; bases unmatched to any gene: 5. Here the CDR3 reads CASSVGPGTSGSSYEQYF. CDR3 DNA sequence: TGTGCCAGCAGCGTAGGCCCCGGGACTAGCGGGAGCTCCTACGAGCAGTACTTC. The whole variable domain, filled in from reference TRBV9 and TRBJ2-7, reads DSGVTQTPKHLITATGQRVTLRCSPRSGDLSVYWYQQSLDQGLQFLIQYYNGEERAKGNILERFSAQQFPDLHSELNLSSLELGDSALYFCASSVGPGTSGSSYEQYFGPGTRLTVT.

The J gene is TRBJ1-6, the V gene TRBV7-9; no firm D call. The V end was cut by 7 bases, the J end by 14 bases, with 18 bases between. Germline V CDR1 and CDR2: SEHNR, FQNEAQ (reference sequence). The CDR3 contains 13 residues. The CDR3 loop reads CASTSFSSTALHF. As DNA, the CDR3 is TGTGCCAGCACCTCCTTCTCTTCCACGGCCCTCCACTTT.

Turning to this clonotype: This sequence may be a read error, since a much larger clone differs from it by one base. The CDR3 reads CASSPSRHEQYF. The CDR3 DNA reads TGTGCCAGCAGCCCTTCCCGCCACGAGCAGTACTTC. The V call is TRBV4-2, the J call TRBJ2-7, with D unclear. Germline lookup yields CDR1 LGHNA and CDR2 YNFKEQ. This CDR3 is 12 amino acids long. Trimming removed 4 bases at V and 5 bases at J, with 9 bases between.

This clonotype was observed at least ten times. CDR3 region: CASSQDTMGSTEAFF. The DNA of the CDR3 is TGCGCCAGCAGCCAAGATACGATGGGCAGCACTGAAGCTTTCTTT. This chain uses TRBV4-3 with TRBJ1-1; D not resolved. The CDR3 loop spans 15 amino acids. Trimming pared 0 bases from V and 4 bases from J, leaving 12 bases between. Germline V gene data show CDR1 as LGHNA and CDR2 as YSLEER.

The chain recombines TRBV6-5 with TRBJ1-2; D gene unclear. V was cut by 0 bases and J by 1 base, with 12 bases left in between. CDR3 size: 16 residues. Germline V lookup: CDR1 MNHEY, CDR2 SVGAGI. In DNA form, the CDR3 reads TGTGCCAGCAGTTACTCGAAGTACGGCCTTAACTATGGCTACACCTTC. It encodes CASSYSKYGLNYGYTF.

This clonotype was found many times. The chain employs TRBV7-6 and TRBJ2-7, with a tentative D call TRBD1 (6 bases). Germline V gene lookup returns CDR1 SGHVS and CDR2 FNYEAQ. The CDR3 has 13 amino acids. The V end was cut by 4 bases, the J end by 7 bases, with 14 bases between. The CDR3 spells CASSYTDSVEQYF. The DNA for the CDR3 is TGTGCCAGCAGCTACACGGACAGCGTTGAGCAGTACTTC.

V and J are TRBV29-1 and TRBJ2-1; the D gene is possibly TRBD1 (5 bases). Looked up from germline, CDR1 is SQVTM and CDR2 is ANQGSEA. This CDR3 has 14 residues. The CDR3 reads CSSEHRTEYPEQFF. CDR3 sequence (DNA): TGCAGTTCCGAACACAGGACCGAGTACCCTGAGCAGTTCTTC.

The rearrangement links TRBV12-3 or TRBV12-4 to TRBJ2-5, with 9 bases lining up with TRBD1. V was clipped by 4 bases and J by 5 bases; unmatched bases: 11. This CDR3 comprises 16 residues. The CDR3 is CASSSRTGVSRETQYF. DNA of the CDR3: TGTGCCAGCAGTTCCCGGACAGGGGTTTCGAGGGAGACCCAGTACTTC.

To note about this clonotype: A much larger clone is a single base away; this may be a read error. Without the conserved terminal phenylalanine or tryptophan, this CDR3 likely stems from a read error. The chain is built from TRBV7-6 and TRBJ2-7; no clear D. Germline assignment: CDR1 SGHVS and CDR2 FNYEAQ. V lost 4 bases and J 0 bases, leaving 10 bases between the germline ends. The CDR3 totals 14 residues. The chain's CDR3 is CASSSRIDSYEQYI. In DNA form, the CDR3 reads TGTGCCAGCAGCTCCAGGATAGACTCCTACGAGCAGTACATC.

The table lists this clonotype with many counts. The chain carries TRBV27 and TRBJ2-7; perhaps TRBD1 as D (6 bases). This CDR3 is 15 amino acids long. V dropped 4 bases and J dropped 3 bases, with 16 bases sitting between them. Germline V lookup: CDR1 MNHEY, CDR2 SMNVEV (reference sequence). CDR3 region: CASSSALTGYYEQYF. CDR3 coding DNA: TGTGCCAGCAGTTCGGCCCTGACAGGATACTACGAGCAGTACTTC.

Only a few counts were recorded for this clonotype. The chain combines TRBV6-6 with TRBJ1-6; D is unresolved. The CDR3 covers 13 residues. The V end was cut by 2 bases, the J end by 8 bases, with 7 bases between. Germline CDR1 is MNHNY and CDR2 is SVGAGI (reference sequence). CDR3 residues: CASSYNPDSPLHF. The CDR3 DNA sequence: TGTGCCAGCAGTTACAACCCAGATTCACCCCTCCACTTT.

This clonotype was recorded at least ten times. This rearrangement joins TRBV20-1 to TRBJ1-1; D ambiguous. V gave up 5 bases and J gave up 3 bases, with 7 bases separating them. This CDR3 is 11 amino acids long. Germline V gene data show CDR1 as DFQATT and CDR2 as SNEGSKA (reference sequence). The CDR3 DNA reads as TGCAGTGCTGAATTGGACACTGAAGCTTTCTTT. The encoded protein is CSAELDTEAFF.

This clonotype was counted many times. The genes are TRBV7-9 and TRBJ2-5; tentatively, D is TRBD1 or TRBD2 (6 bases each). Trimming cost V 3 bases and J 2 bases, with 16 bases left between them. Germline CDR1 reads SEHNR; CDR2 reads FQNEAQ (reference sequence). This CDR3 is 16 amino acids long. The CDR3 DNA follows: TGTGCCAGCAGCTTGACCAGGGGAGGTGCGCAAGAGACCCAGTACTTC. This codes for CASSLTRGGAQETQYF.

This clonotype was seen more than once but under ten times. The rearrangement uses TRBV5-5 and TRBJ2-7; 9 bases are a match to TRBD1. There are 16 residues in the CDR3. Per germline, CDR1 SGHKS and CDR2 YYEKEE (reference sequence). V lost 5 bases, J lost 0 bases, and 9 bases stayed unmatched. CDR3 bases: TGTGCCAGCAGTACTGCCCACAGGGGGCTCTCCTACGAGCAGTACTTC. Protein product: CASSTAHRGLSYEQYF.

The chain has TRBV6-1 and TRBJ2-7; D unclear. Trimming left V 4 bases short and J 3 bases short, with 16 bases between. The CDR3 runs 15 residues. From germline, CDR1 is MNHNS and CDR2 SASEGT. CDR3 sequence (DNA): TGTGCCAGCAGTGCACTGGGCCAACTCGTCTACGAGCAGTACTTC. This encodes CASSALGQLVYEQYF.

To note about this clonotype: A much larger clone lies a single base off, so this may be a read error. The conserved phenylalanine or tryptophan normally closing the CDR3 is absent here, so this likely arose from a read error. The gene calls are TRBV4-3 and TRBJ1-5; D not certain. The germline V gene encodes CDR1 LGHNA and CDR2 YSLEER. The V end was cut by 4 bases, the J end by 4 bases, with 14 bases between. The CDR3 totals 15 residues. Here the CDR3 reads CASSPSDQSNQPQHS. The CDR3 DNA reads TGCGCCAGCAGCCCAAGTGATCAGAGTAATCAGCCCCAGCATTCT.

In its sample, this clonotype was seen many times. J is TRBJ2-3 and V is TRBV20-1, with 7 bases that match TRBD2. CDR1 is DFQATT and CDR2 is SNEGSKA in the germline V gene (reference sequence). The CDR3 has 13 residues. Trimming at V came to 8 bases and at J to 0 bases, leaving 5 bases not matched to a gene. The CDR3 DNA follows: TGCAGTCCCGGGAGGCCCAGCACAGATACGCAGTATTTT. Translated: CSPGRPSTDTQYF.

As concerns this clonotype: Since the CDR3 does not end with the conserved phenylalanine or tryptophan, this likely comes from a read error. J is TRBJ2-1 and V is TRBV24-1; TRBD1 matches at 8 bases. V lost 0 bases to trimming and J lost 7 bases; unmatched junction nucleotides: 4. The CDR3 loop spans 15 amino acids. CDR1 KGHDR and CDR2 SFDVKD come from the germline V gene. The DNA of the CDR3 is TGTGCCACCAGTGATTTGGACGACAGGGGAAATGAGCAGTTCTCC. The encoded protein is CATSDLDDRGNEQFS.

The V and J genes are TRBV27 and TRBJ2-7; maybe TRBD1 (5 bases). CDR3 size: 13 residues. Germline-derived CDR1 and CDR2 are MNHEY and SMNVEV (reference sequence). The V end lost 2 bases, the J end lost 6 bases, and 11 bases lay between the germline ends. CDR3 loop: CASSLRGPGEQYF. CDR3 nucleotide sequence: TGTGCCAGCAGTTTAAGGGGCCCTGGCGAGCAGTACTTC.

This clonotype was seen a few times. V gene TRBV29-1 combines with J gene TRBJ2-2, with D perhaps matching TRBD1 or TRBD2 (6 bases each). Deletions cut 3 bases from V and 6 bases from J, with 17 bases between. This CDR3 region has 15 residues. Per the germline V gene, CDR1 is SQVTM and CDR2 is ANQGSEA. The CDR3 here is CSVEGWSGEAGELFF. For the CDR3, the DNA is TGCAGCGTTGAGGGGTGGTCAGGGGAGGCCGGGGAGCTGTTTTTT.

This clonotype was observed at least ten times. V is TRBV7-9 and J is TRBJ1-1; perhaps TRBD1 as D (5 bases). Trimming took off 5 bases at V and 0 bases at J, with 16 bases between the two ends. Germline CDR1 is SEHNR and CDR2 is FQNEAQ (reference sequence). This CDR3 comprises 16 residues. CDR3 amino acids: CASSPTWGDVNTEAFF. Written as DNA, the CDR3 is TGTGCCAGCAGCCCCACATGGGGGGACGTGAACACTGAAGCTTTCTTT.

This clonotype appeared many times. The chain carries TRBV27 and TRBJ2-7, with D tentatively TRBD2 (6 bases). CDR3 size: 14 residues. Germline lookup yields CDR1 MNHEY and CDR2 SMNVEV (reference sequence). V shed 3 bases and J shed 2 bases, with 11 bases lying between them. CDR3 nucleotides: TGTGCCAGCAGTTTGGGACGGGGGACCTACGAGCAGTACTTC. Translation: CASSLGRGTYEQYF.

The chain recombines TRBV15 with TRBJ2-3, with 9 positions matching TRBD2. The CDR3 consists of 15 residues. Trimming took 4 bases from V and 3 from J; bases not matched to a gene: 5. Per germline, CDR1 LNHNV and CDR2 YYDKDF (reference sequence). The CDR3 reads CATSNPGLATDTQYF. The CDR3, as DNA: TGTGCCACCAGCAACCCGGGACTAGCTACAGATACGCAGTATTTT. The whole variable domain, remainder taken from reference TRBV15 and TRBJ2-3, is DAMVIQNPRYQVTQFGKPVTLSCSQTLNHNVMYWYQQKSSQAPKLLFHYYDKDFNNEADTPDNFQSRRPNTSFCFLDIRSPGLGDTAMYLCATSNPGLATDTQYFGPGTRLTVL.